This T cell receptor beta chain came from a study of cytomegalovirus exposure and HLA in healthy donors. Germline values: CDR1 SQVTM, CDR2 ANQGSEA. Between the trimmed V and J ends, which lost 7 bases and 6 bases, there was a span of 16 bases. CDR3 length equals 12 residues. This table comes from immunoSEQ multiplex PCR, and its TCRdb copy is limited to in-frame clones, with some not included. The table records 80,000 to 100,000 clones, over 75% of them present only once. The chain employs TRBV29-1 and TRBJ2-7; maybe TRBD2 (5 bases). The sample was PBMCs. This receptor was taken from a young man in good health and CMV-seropositive. CDR3 region: CSGKTNRGEQYF. As DNA, the CDR3 is TGCAGCGGAAAAACGAATCGGGGCGAGCAGTACTTC.